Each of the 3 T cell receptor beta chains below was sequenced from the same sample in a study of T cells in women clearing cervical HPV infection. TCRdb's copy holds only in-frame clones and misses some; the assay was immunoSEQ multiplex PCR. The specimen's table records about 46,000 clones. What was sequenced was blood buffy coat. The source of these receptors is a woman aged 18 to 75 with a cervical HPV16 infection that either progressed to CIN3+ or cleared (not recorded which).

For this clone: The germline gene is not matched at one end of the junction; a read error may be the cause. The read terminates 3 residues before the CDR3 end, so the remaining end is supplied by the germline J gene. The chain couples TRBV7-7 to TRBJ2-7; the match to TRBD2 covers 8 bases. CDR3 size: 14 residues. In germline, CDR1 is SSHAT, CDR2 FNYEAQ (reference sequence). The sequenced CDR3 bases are TGTGCTAGCAGCTTGGGGGGACTAGGCTACGAG. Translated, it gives CASSLGGLGYE. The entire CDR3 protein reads CASSLGGLGYEQYF.

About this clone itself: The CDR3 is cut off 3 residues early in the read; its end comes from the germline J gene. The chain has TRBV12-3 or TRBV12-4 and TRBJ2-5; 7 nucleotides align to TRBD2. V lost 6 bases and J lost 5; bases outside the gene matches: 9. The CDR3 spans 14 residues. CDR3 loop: CASSLLATGETQYF. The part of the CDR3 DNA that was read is TGTGCCAGCAGCTTACTAGCGACCGGGGAGACC.

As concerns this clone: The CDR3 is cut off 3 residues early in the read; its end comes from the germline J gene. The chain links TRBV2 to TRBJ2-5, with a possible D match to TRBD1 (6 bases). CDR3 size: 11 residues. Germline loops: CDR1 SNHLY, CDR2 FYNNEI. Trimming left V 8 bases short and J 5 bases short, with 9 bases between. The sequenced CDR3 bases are TGTGCCAGCCAGGGGATGGAGACC. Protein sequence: CASQGMET. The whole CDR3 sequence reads CASQGMETQYF.